This T cell receptor beta chain was profiled in a study of CD8+CD57+ T cells in acquired aplastic anemia. Study-level information: Isolated CD4+ and CD8+ cells, once sorted, yielded DNA averaging about 3 ug. Study-level points and caveats: Patients showed no significant difference from controls in CD8+ Simpson's diversity. The number of CD8+ CDR3 sequences shared by patients and controls was approximately 30.

With 2 bases removed from V and 6 bases from J, the gap between germline ends came to 17 bases. Germline V lookup: CDR1 LGHDT, CDR2 YNNKEL (reference sequence). The CDR3 runs to 16 residues. Comments on this clonotype: Its antigen is unknown.

The template for TCR beta VDJ and CDR3 sequence profiling was genomic DNA. From the reads, TCRdb called clonotypes with MiXCR, one entry per CDR3 protein. The sample carries about 180,000 distinct CDR3 sequences, approximately 49% recorded once. The sequenced material came from sorted CD4+, CD8+, or CD8+CD57+ T cells (not recorded which) from PBMCs. This clonotype was sampled from a human donor in good health. The chain recombines TRBV3-1 with TRBJ2-1; the D gene is possibly TRBD1 (6 bases). The CDR3 protein is CASSQRPGALGNEQFF. Here the CDR3 DNA reads TGTGCCAGCAGCCAAAGACCAGGGGCTCTGGGCAATGAGCAGTTCTTC.